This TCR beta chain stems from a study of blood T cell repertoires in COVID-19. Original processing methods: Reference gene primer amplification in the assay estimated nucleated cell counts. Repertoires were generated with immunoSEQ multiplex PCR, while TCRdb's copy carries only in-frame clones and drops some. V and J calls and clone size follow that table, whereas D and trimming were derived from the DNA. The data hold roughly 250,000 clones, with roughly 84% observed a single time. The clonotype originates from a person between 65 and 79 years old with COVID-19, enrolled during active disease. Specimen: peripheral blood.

CDR3 sequence (DNA): TGTGCCAGCAGCTTAGGAGGCGGGGGGGCTACAGATACGCAGTATTTT. This gives the protein CASSLGGGGATDTQYF. The gene calls are TRBV11-2 and TRBJ2-3, with TRBD2 matching 9 bases. The CDR3 runs to 16 residues. The junction had 5 bases not matched to a gene; V was cut back by 1 base and J by 3 bases. Germline V gene data show CDR1 as SGHAT and CDR2 as FQNNGV.